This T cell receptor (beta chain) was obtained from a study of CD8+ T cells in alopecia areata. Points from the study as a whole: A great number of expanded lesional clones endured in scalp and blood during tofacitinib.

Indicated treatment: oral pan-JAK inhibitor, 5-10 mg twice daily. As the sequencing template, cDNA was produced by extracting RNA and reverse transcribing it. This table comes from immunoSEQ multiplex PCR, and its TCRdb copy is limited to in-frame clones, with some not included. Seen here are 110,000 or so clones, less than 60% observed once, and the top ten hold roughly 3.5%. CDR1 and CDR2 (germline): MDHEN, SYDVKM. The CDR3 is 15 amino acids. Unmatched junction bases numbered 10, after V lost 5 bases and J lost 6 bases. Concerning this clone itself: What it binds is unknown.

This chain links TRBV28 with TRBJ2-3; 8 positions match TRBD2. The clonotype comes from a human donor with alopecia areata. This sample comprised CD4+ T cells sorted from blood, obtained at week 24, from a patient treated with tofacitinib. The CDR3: CASSDPGGEGDTQYF. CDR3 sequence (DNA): TGTGCCAGCAGTGATCCGGGAGGGGAGGGCGATACGCAGTATTTT.